The rows below give T cell receptor beta chains drawn from one sample of a study of T cells in Graves' hyperthyroidism and ophthalmopathy. TCRdb recomputed calls from the multiplex PCR reads with MiXCR, one row per CDR3 protein. The sample includes 100,000 to 130,000 distinct CDR3 sequences, 15% to 20% seen only once; the top ten take about 44%. Sequencing used blood. Receptor source: a woman in her forties or fifties with Graves' hyperthyroidism. Both conserved end residues are part of each CDR3. D genes are given only for firm matches. Clone size is stated in some rows and not others, as once, few, many or a class when expanded.

D gene	V gene	CDR3 length	J gene	clone size	CDR3 DNA	CDR3 protein
TRBD1	TRBV2	15	TRBJ1-2	.	TGTGCCAGCAGTCCTGGACAGGGGGCTGTCTATGGCTACACCTTC	CASSPGQGAVYGYTF
.	TRBV7-2	14	TRBJ2-5	many	TGTGCCAGCAGCTTAGTTATAGGGAGAGAGACCCAGTACTTC	CASSLVIGRETQYF
.	TRBV29-1	14	TRBJ1-1	many	TGCAGCGTTCTGGGAATCGAGGGACGTACTGAAGCTTTCTTT	CSVLGIEGRTEAFF
.	TRBV7-9	13	TRBJ2-1	.	TGTGCCAGCAGCAGATACAGGGAGGGTGAGCAGTTCTTC	CASSRYREGEQFF
.	TRBV29-1	11	TRBJ2-3	many	TGCAGCGTGGACCGGGTTGATACGCAGTATTTT	CSVDRVDTQYF
TRBD1	TRBV20-1	14	TRBJ1-5	many	TGCAGTGCCATTGGGACAGTTAGTTATCAGCCCCAGCATTTT	CSAIGTVSYQPQHF
.	TRBV14	13	TRBJ2-5	few	TGTGCCAGCAGCCCGGATGTGGGAGAGACCCAGTACTTC	CASSPDVGETQYF
TRBD1	TRBV5-6	16	TRBJ2-2	once	TGTGCCAGCAGCCCCGGGACAGGGGGGGACACCGGGGAGCTGTTTTTT	CASSPGTGGDTGELFF
TRBD2	TRBV7-3	19	TRBJ2-1	few	TGTGCCAGCAGCTTACCTTCCGGGACTAGCGGAGCGGACTACAATGAGCAGTTCTTC	CASSLPSGTSGADYNEQFF
TRBD2	TRBV3-1	18	TRBJ2-1	many	TGTGCCAGCAGCCAACGGACGAGTACTAGCGGGAGGGCCGATGAGCAGTTCTTC	CASSQRTSTSGRADEQFF
.	TRBV28	15	TRBJ1-2	many	TGTGCCAGCAACCCAGCATTAGCGTCCTCGGCTGGCTACACCTTC	CASNPALASSAGYTF
TRBD2	TRBV11-1	16	TRBJ2-3	.	TGTGCCAGCAGCTTAGGAAGCGGGACCGGCACAGATACGCAGTATTTT	CASSLGSGTGTDTQYF
TRBD2	TRBV20-1	15	TRBJ2-7	.	TGCAGTGCTAGATCCTTGGCGGGAGTCCCCTACGAGCAGTACTTC	CSARSLAGVPYEQYF
.	TRBV29-1	14	TRBJ2-3	many	TGCAGCGTTGATGCAGACAGGACTCGTGATACGCAGTATTTT	CSVDADRTRDTQYF
.	TRBV11-2	12	TRBJ2-7	many	TGTGCCAGCAGCTTAGTGTTCTACGAGCAGTACTTC	CASSLVFYEQYF
TRBD2	TRBV11-2	15	TRBJ2-1	many	TGTGCCAGCAGCTCGGGACTAGCGGGGATCAATGAGCAGTTCTTC	CASSSGLAGINEQFF
TRBD1	TRBV20-1	12	TRBJ2-7	many	TGCAGTGCAAGGGACAGGGTCTACGAGCAGTACTTC	CSARDRVYEQYF
TRBD1	TRBV28	18	TRBJ2-4	.	TGTGCCAGCAGTTTGGGGACAGGGGGAGGGCGAGCCAAAAACATTCAGTACTTC	CASSLGTGGGRAKNIQYF
.	TRBV5-6	15	TRBJ2-2	many	TGTGCCAGCAGCCCCCTAGTAATGGGTAGCGGGGAGCTGTTTTTT	CASSPLVMGSGELFF
.	TRBV20-1	13	TRBJ2-4	many	TGCAGTGCTAGAGTGCACACCTCGAACATTCAGTACTTC	CSARVHTSNIQYF
.	TRBV3-1	15	TRBJ1-5	many	TGTGCCAGCAGCCTATTCCGGGATCCTAAATCGCCCCAGCATTTT	CASSLFRDPKSPQHF
.	TRBV19	15	TRBJ2-2	.	TGTGCCAGTAATCGGGGAAGTCTGAACACCGGGGAGCTGTTTTTT	CASNRGSLNTGELFF
TRBD1	TRBV12-3/TRBV12-4	15	TRBJ2-3	.	TGTGCCAGCAGTCCGGACAGGGGACGGTCCGATACGCAGTATTTT	CASSPDRGRSDTQYF
TRBD1	TRBV12-3/TRBV12-4	12	TRBJ2-5	many	TGTGCCAGCGGGGGACAGGGGGTGATTCTGTACTTC	CASGGQGVILYF
.	TRBV20-1	14	TRBJ2-6	many	TGCAGTGCCCTAAGATCCTCTGGGGCCAACGTCCTGACTTTC	CSALRSSGANVLTF
.	TRBV5-1	16	TRBJ2-5	many	TGCGCCAGCAGCTTGGAGGGGGACATAGCAGCGGAGACCCAGTACTTC	CASSLEGDIAAETQYF
.	TRBV18	12	TRBJ2-1	many	TGTGCCAGCTCACCATGGGGAAATGAGCAGTTCTTC	CASSPWGNEQFF
.	TRBV5-6	13	TRBJ2-1	many	TGTGCCAGCACCTTCTCCGGTTACAATGAGCAGTTCTTC	CASTFSGYNEQFF
.	TRBV5-1	13	TRBJ2-7	.	TGCGCCAGCAGCTTTAAGACCGGATACGAGCAGTACTTC	CASSFKTGYEQYF
.	TRBV6-2/TRBV6-3	14	TRBJ2-1	many	TGTGCCAGCAGTTGGGACGGTACCTACAATGAGCAGTTCTTC	CASSWDGTYNEQFF
.	TRBV6-1	15	TRBJ1-4	many	TGTGCCAGCAGTGAACTAGGCAGGGGTGAAGAAAAACTGTTTTTT	CASSELGRGEEKLFF
TRBD1	TRBV5-1	16	TRBJ1-4	many	TGCGCCAGCAGCTTGGTGGGCCCAGGGGGCGCTGAAAAACTGTTTTTT	CASSLVGPGGAEKLFF
.	TRBV9	14	TRBJ2-3	.	TGTGCCAGCAGCGCCCAGGGACGGAGCAGCACGCAGTATTTT	CASSAQGRSSTQYF
TRBD1	TRBV6-1	15	TRBJ1-3	.	TGTGCCAGCAGGTCCAGGGGGCGATCTGGAAACACCATATATTTT	CASRSRGRSGNTIYF
TRBD1	TRBV28	15	TRBJ2-5	many	TGTGCCAGCAGGGACAGGGGGAGGCCCCAAGAGACCCAGTACTTC	CASRDRGRPQETQYF